Shown below are 5 T cell receptor beta chains from a single sample sequenced in a study of blood T cell repertoires in COVID-19. The protocol was immunoSEQ multiplex PCR, while the TCRdb copy is restricted to in-frame clones and leaves out a portion. The sample records about 200,000 clones, about 88% being singletons. Sequenced input: peripheral blood. The origin of the receptors is a man aged 40-49 years with active or convalescent COVID-19.

The V call is TRBV24-1, the J call TRBJ2-3; 7 bases are shared with TRBD2. Trimming took 5 bases from V and 2 from J; bases not matched to a gene: 6. This CDR3 region has 15 residues. Germline V CDR1 and CDR2: KGHDR, SFDVKD. Here the CDR3 reads CATSAASGFTDTQYF. CDR3 in DNA: TGTGCCACCAGTGCGGCTAGCGGATTCACAGATACGCAGTATTTT.

This sequence joins TRBV5-1 and TRBJ2-7; tentative D call: TRBD1 (5 bases). V was shortened by 5 bases and J by 2 bases, with 17 bases between the two germline ends. CDR3 size: 15 residues. Germline lookup yields CDR1 SGHRS and CDR2 YFSETQ. The CDR3 region is CASSQAGQLAYEQYF. DNA for the CDR3: TGCGCCAGCAGTCAAGCAGGGCAATTGGCCTACGAGCAGTACTTC.

The chain joins TRBV29-1 to TRBJ2-3, with D perhaps matching TRBD2 (5 bases). This CDR3 contains 13 residues. The V and J ends lost 8 bases and 1 base respectively, with 13 bases between them. Germline V gene lookup returns CDR1 SQVTM and CDR2 ANQGSEA. The DNA of the CDR3 is TGCAGCTTATCCGGGGAACGCACAGATACGCAGTATTTT. Translated, it gives CSLSGERTDTQYF.

A word on this clone: Other DNA sequences of this sample code for an identical CDR3. The chain carries TRBV7-2 and TRBJ2-5; 16 nucleotides align to TRBD2. J gave up 5 bases and V 4 bases, and 4 bases lay outside the gene matches. This CDR3 spans 16 amino acids. Germline V lookup: CDR1 SGHTA, CDR2 FQGNSA. Here the CDR3 DNA reads TGTGCCAGCAGCTCGGGACTAGCGGGGGGGCGTGAGACCCAGTACTTC. This sequence encodes CASSSGLAGGRETQYF. Full variable domain (outside the CDR3, taken from reference TRBV7-2 and TRBJ2-5): GAGVSQSPSNKVTEKGKDVELRCDPISGHTALYWYRQSLGQGLEFLIYFQGNSAPDKSGLPSDRFSAERTGGSVSTLTIQRTQQEDSAVYLCASSSGLAGGRETQYFGPGTRLLVL.

The rearrangement uses TRBV12-3 or TRBV12-4 and TRBJ1-2; 7 bases fit TRBD1. There are 12 residues in the CDR3. V was pared by 6 bases and J by 4 bases, with 2 bases of the junction left unmatched. CDR3 loop: CASRGDSYGYTF. In DNA form, the CDR3 reads TGTGCCAGCAGGGGGGACAGCTATGGCTACACCTTC.